Each of the 29 T cell receptor beta chains below was sequenced from the same sample in a study of cytomegalovirus exposure and HLA in healthy donors. The PCR had 60 Vbeta and 13 Jbeta primers. The repertoire was sequenced with immunoSEQ multiplex PCR; TCRdb's copy has only in-frame clones and lacks some. This table holds some 180,000 clones, 75% to 80% found once. The sample consisted of PBMCs. The receptor set was obtained from a woman aged 25 to 39 in good health and CMV-seropositive.

This clone was seen a single time. The chain's CDR3 is CASSLRTGDTEAFF. Written as DNA, the CDR3 is TGTGCCAGTAGTTTAAGGACAGGCGACACTGAAGCTTTCTTT. This chain uses TRBV19 with TRBJ1-1; 7 bases agree with TRBD1. Germline V lookup: CDR1 LNHDA, CDR2 SQIVND (reference sequence). This CDR3 is 14 amino acids long. J was trimmed by 3 bases and V by 5 bases; bases with no gene match: 6.

The table lists this clone with a few counts. The rearrangement joins TRBV29-1 to TRBJ1-2, with D perhaps matching TRBD1 (5 bases). This CDR3 spans 13 amino acids. Germline CDR1 SQVTM, CDR2 ANQGSEA. The ends were cut back, 6 bases at V and 2 bases at J, with 13 bases in the middle. The CDR3 sequence: CSVPSDKNYGYTF. CDR3 sequence (DNA): TGCAGCGTCCCATCGGACAAAAACTATGGCTACACCTTC. The complete variable domain, with remaining parts taken from reference TRBV29-1 and TRBJ1-2, reads SAVISQKPSRDICQRGTSLTIQCQVDSQVTMMFWYRQQPGQSLTLIATANQGSEATYESGFVIDKFPISRPNLTFSTLTVSNMSPEDSSIYLCSVPSDKNYGYTFGSGTRLTVV.

The V call is TRBV4-1, the J call TRBJ2-1, with 7 nucleotides matching TRBD2. The CDR3 has 16 amino acids. V lost 0 bases, J lost 6 bases, and 8 bases stayed unmatched. Germline assignment: CDR1 MGHRA and CDR2 YSYEKL. The CDR3 loop reads CASSQDSGFGSNEQFF. The DNA for the CDR3 is TGCGCCAGCAGCCAAGATAGCGGGTTCGGCTCCAATGAGCAGTTCTTC.

The chain couples TRBV7-2 to TRBJ2-1; unclear D gene. Germline assignment: CDR1 SGHTA and CDR2 FQGNSA. V lost 1 base to trimming and J lost 2 bases, with 6 bases between them. This CDR3 contains 14 residues. This chain's CDR3 is CASSLEAAYNEQFF. The CDR3 DNA sequence: TGTGCCAGCAGCTTAGAGGCGGCCTACAATGAGCAGTTCTTC.

The gene calls are TRBV11-3 and TRBJ2-1, with TRBD2 matching over 8 bases. CDR1 is SGHNT and CDR2 is YENEEA in the germline V gene. This CDR3 is built from 15 residues. J gave up 6 bases and V 2 bases, and 6 bases lay outside the gene matches. The CDR3 here is CASSLLAGGVNEQFF. Here the CDR3 DNA reads TGTGCCAGCAGCTTATTGGCGGGGGGCGTCAATGAGCAGTTCTTC.

This chain links TRBV2 with TRBJ2-6, with D unclear. The CDR3 runs 17 residues. V lost 4 bases to trimming and J lost 0 bases, with 13 bases between them. From germline, CDR1 is SNHLY and CDR2 FYNNEI. The CDR3 region is CASSVFRLSSGANVLTF. The CDR3 DNA is TGTGCCAGCAGTGTGTTCCGCCTGAGCTCTGGGGCCAACGTCCTGACTTTC.

The chain uses TRBV7-9 and TRBJ1-3; possibly TRBD1 for D (5 bases). The CDR3 consists of 16 residues. Between the trimmed V and J ends, which lost 1 base and 1 base, there was a span of 11 bases. CDR1 and CDR2 (germline): SEHNR, FQNEAQ (reference sequence). The CDR3 protein is CASSLDGHRSGNTIYF. The CDR3 DNA reads TGTGCCAGCAGCTTAGACGGACATCGATCTGGAAACACCATATATTTT.

The chain couples TRBV7-9 to TRBJ1-5, with a tentative D call TRBD1 (5 bases). CDR1 is SEHNR and CDR2 is FQNEAQ in the germline V gene (reference sequence). The CDR3 is 15 amino acids. Trimming cost V 5 bases and J 4 bases, with 15 bases left between them. DNA for the CDR3: TGTGCCAGCAGCCCCCCGGGGGGTAGTAATCAGCCCCAGCATTTT. Translating gives CASSPPGGSNQPQHF.

This rearrangement joins TRBV7-6 to TRBJ2-1, with D perhaps TRBD1 (6 bases). CDR1 and CDR2 (germline): SGHVS, FNYEAQ. With 1 base removed from V and 6 bases from J, the gap between germline ends came to 10 bases. This CDR3 spans 14 amino acids. This chain's CDR3 is CASSLVRGSNEQFF. The DNA for the CDR3 is TGTGCCAGCAGCTTAGTGAGGGGGAGCAATGAGCAGTTCTTC.

J is TRBJ2-7 and V is TRBV28; 7 bases map to TRBD2. CDR1 and CDR2 (germline): MDHEN, SYDVKM. This CDR3 region has 14 residues. V lost 8 bases and J lost 5; bases outside the gene matches: 12. The DNA of the CDR3 is TGTGCCAGCGGGCTGGTAGCGCGGGAGAACGAGCAGTACTTC. Its protein product is CASGLVARENEQYF.

The chain combines TRBV6-5 with TRBJ1-2; 10 nucleotides line up with TRBD1. The junction had 5 bases not matched to a gene; V was cut back by 5 bases and J by 5 bases. Germline values: CDR1 MNHEY, CDR2 SVGAGI. CDR3 size: 14 residues. The CDR3 is CASSGWDRGYGYTF. The CDR3 DNA is TGTGCCAGCAGTGGTTGGGACAGGGGTTATGGCTACACCTTC.

The CDR3 loop is CASSFFDRGDYQSHNQPQHF. DNA of the CDR3: TGTGCCAGCAGTTTTTTCGACAGGGGCGATTACCAATCTCACAATCAGCCCCAGCATTTT. This chain joins TRBV28 and TRBJ1-5; TRBD1 agrees at 8 bases. The J segment lost 3 bases and the V segment lost 3 bases, leaving 19 bases of the junction unmatched. Germline CDR1 MDHEN, CDR2 SYDVKM. The CDR3 is made up of 20 amino acids.

The J gene is TRBJ2-3, the V gene TRBV27; 7 bases are a match to TRBD2. Germline assignment: CDR1 MNHEY and CDR2 SMNVEV (reference sequence). With 0 bases clipped from V and 3 bases from J, the junction kept 6 bases outside the gene matches. CDR3 length: 16 amino acids. CDR3 protein: CASSLSLGLVTDTQYF. The CDR3 DNA sequence: TGTGCCAGCAGTTTATCCCTAGGACTAGTAACAGATACGCAGTATTTT.

V and J are TRBV5-5 and TRBJ2-7; possibly TRBD1 for D (5 bases). From germline, CDR1 is SGHKS and CDR2 YYEKEE (reference sequence). V gave up 0 bases and J gave up 2 bases, with 12 bases separating them. This CDR3 contains 15 residues. The CDR3 is CASSLGQGFTYEQYF. In nucleotides, the CDR3 is TGTGCCAGCAGCTTGGGGCAGGGCTTCACCTACGAGCAGTACTTC.

The V call is TRBV5-6, the J call TRBJ2-5, with 10 positions matching TRBD1. CDR1 SGHDT and CDR2 YYEEEE come from the germline V gene. J gave up 5 bases and V 3 bases, and 7 bases lay outside the gene matches. This CDR3 has 15 residues. The CDR3 sequence: CASSWQTGGGETQYF. The CDR3 DNA follows: TGTGCCAGCAGCTGGCAGACAGGGGGCGGTGAGACCCAGTACTTC. Filled out from reference TRBV5-6 and TRBJ2-5, the complete variable domain reads DAGVTQSPTHLIKTRGQQVTLRCSPKSGHDTVSWYQQALGQGPQFIFQYYEEEERQRGNFPDRFSGHQFPNYSSELNVNALLLGDSALYLCASSWQTGGGETQYFGPGTRLLVL.

In this sample, this clone turned up once. The chain links TRBV7-8 to TRBJ2-1; no clear D gene. Germline values: CDR1 SGHVS, CDR2 FQNEAQ. This CDR3 has 12 residues. Trimming shortened V by 5 bases and J by 8 bases, and 10 bases separated the two germline ends. The DNA for the CDR3 is TGTGCCAGCAGCCCTGACTTCGATGAGCAGTTCTTC. Its protein product is CASSPDFDEQFF.

This sequence joins TRBV11-2 and TRBJ2-1, with 10 bases matching TRBD2. Looked up from germline, CDR1 is SGHAT and CDR2 is FQNNGV. CDR3 length equals 17 residues. J was trimmed by 7 bases and V by 3 bases; bases with no gene match: 12. CDR3 amino acids: CASSLRGAGGMRNEQFF. DNA for the CDR3: TGTGCCAGCAGCTTGCGGGGAGCGGGAGGGATGCGGAATGAGCAGTTCTTC. Full variable domain (rest looked up from reference TRBV11-2 and TRBJ2-1): EAGVAQSPRYKIIEKRQSVAFWCNPISGHATLYWYQQILGQGPKLLIQFQNNGVVDDSQLPKDRFSAERLKGVDSTLKIQPAKLEDSAVYLCASSLRGAGGMRNEQFFGPGTRLTVL.

This clone was counted a few times. The V and J genes are TRBV19 and TRBJ2-7, with TRBD1 matching over 9 bases. CDR1 LNHDA and CDR2 SQIVND come from the germline V gene (reference sequence). Trimming at V came to 7 bases and at J to 4 bases, leaving 8 bases not matched to a gene. CDR3 length: 14 amino acids. CDR3 sequence (DNA): TGTGCCAGTAACTTGGGGACAGGGACGTACGAGCAGTACTTC. This encodes CASNLGTGTYEQYF.

The chain employs TRBV30 and TRBJ2-7; D not resolved. CDR1 is GTSNPN, CDR2 SVGIG, per germline (reference sequence). CDR3 length: 12 amino acids. V dropped 8 bases and J dropped 6 bases, with 17 bases sitting between them. The CDR3 region has the DNA TGTGCCGGGTCTGCAGGTCCTGGCGAGCAGTACTTC. It specifies CAGSAGPGEQYF. Together with reference TRBV30 and TRBJ2-7, the CDR3 gives the full variable domain: SQTIHQWPATLVQPVGSPLSLECTVEGTSNPNLYWYRQAAGRGLQLLFYSVGIGQISSEVPQNLSASRPQDRQFILSSKKLLLSDSGFYLCAGSAGPGEQYFGPGTRLTVT.

This clone was detected only a few times. The chain couples TRBV11-3 to TRBJ2-2; 7 bases are a match to TRBD1. The V segment lost 3 bases and the J segment 4 bases; nucleotides outside the gene matches: 2. The CDR3 runs 14 residues. Germline-derived CDR1 and CDR2 are SGHNT and YENEEA. For the CDR3, the DNA is TGTGCCAGCAGCTTGGGACAGCGCACCGGGGAGCTGTTTTTT. It is translated as CASSLGQRTGELFF.

The genes are TRBV7-2 and TRBJ2-1; 13 nucleotides line up with TRBD2. The CDR3 totals 15 residues. CDR1 and CDR2 (germline): SGHTA, FQGNSA. V gave up 5 bases and J gave up 9 bases; unmatched junction bases: 7. Here the CDR3 reads CASSIGTSGTGEQFF. DNA of the CDR3: TGTGCCAGCAGCATTGGGACTAGCGGGACGGGTGAGCAGTTCTTC.

The CDR3 loop reads CASSWLVYEQYF. Written as DNA, the CDR3 is TGTGCCAGCAGCTGGCTAGTCTACGAGCAGTACTTC. V gene TRBV11-2 combines with J gene TRBJ2-7; D remains unclear. CDR1 is SGHAT and CDR2 is FQNNGV in the germline V gene. There are 12 residues in the CDR3. V was pared by 4 bases and J by 3 bases, with 7 bases between.

This clone was counted only a few times. The chain carries TRBV5-1 and TRBJ1-2, with 9 positions matching TRBD1. The V and J ends lost 2 bases and 4 bases, in that order; junction bases with no gene match: 3. Per the germline V gene, CDR1 is SGHRS and CDR2 is YFSETQ. The CDR3 length is 14 residues. The CDR3 nucleotides read TGCGCCAGCAGCTTTGGGACAGGGACCTATGGCTACACCTTC. Its translation: CASSFGTGTYGYTF.

The V call is TRBV9, the J call TRBJ2-2; TRBD2 aligns across 10 bases. The CDR3 extends over 15 amino acids. CDR1 and CDR2 from the germline V gene are SGDLS and YYNGEE. The junction had 10 bases not matched to a gene; V was cut back by 5 bases and J by 9 bases. DNA for the CDR3: TGTGCCAGCAGTCGAGGACTAGCGGACAGCCGGGAGCTGTTTTTT. It encodes CASSRGLADSRELFF.

This clone came up a few times. The chain has TRBV9 and TRBJ1-2; 9 bases are shared with TRBD1. Trimming at V came to 3 bases and at J to 2 bases, leaving 8 bases not matched to a gene. Germline values: CDR1 SGDLS, CDR2 YYNGEE. The CDR3 extends over 16 amino acids. As DNA, the CDR3 is TGTGCCAGCAGCGCAACTACCGGGACAGGGAACTATGGCTACACCTTC. Translation gives CASSATTGTGNYGYTF.

There are a few counts of this clone. The rearrangement joins TRBV27 to TRBJ1-1; D not certain. V dropped 8 bases and J dropped 0 bases, with 16 bases sitting between them. The germline gives CDR1 MNHEY, CDR2 SMNVEV (reference sequence). The CDR3 extends over 15 amino acids. The CDR3 bases are TGTGCCAGCGGACTTGGTGGGCCCATGAACACTGAAGCTTTCTTT. Translated, it gives CASGLGGPMNTEAFF.

CDR3 coding DNA: TGTGCCAGCAGCTTGGAATACGGTCTTGCCGGGGAGCTGTTTTTT. Translating gives CASSLEYGLAGELFF. The rearrangement joins TRBV5-4 to TRBJ2-2; unclear D gene. V dropped 0 bases and J dropped 6 bases, with 12 bases sitting between them. Germline lookup yields CDR1 SGHNT and CDR2 YYREEE (reference sequence). CDR3 length equals 15 residues.

This rearrangement joins TRBV4-1 to TRBJ2-5, with a weak D call TRBD1 (6 bases). The CDR3 runs to 14 residues. The V gene's germline CDR1 is MGHRA and CDR2 YSYEKL. V lost 0 bases and J lost 13, with 18 bases in between. CDR3 in DNA: TGCGCCAGCAGCCAAGATGAAAGGGGGATCGGTCGGTACTTC. As protein: CASSQDERGIGRYF.

This clone was detected only a few times. The CDR3 DNA sequence: TGTGCCATCAGTGACCAGGGTATGATCAATTCACCCCTCCACTTT. The encoded protein is CAISDQGMINSPLHF. The chain joins TRBV10-3 to TRBJ1-6; maybe TRBD1 (5 bases). The V end lost 3 bases, the J end lost 7 bases, and 13 bases lay between the germline ends. Germline CDR1 reads ENHRY; CDR2 reads SYGVKD. The CDR3 is 15 residues long.